This T cell receptor beta chain was identified during a study of blood T cell repertoires in COVID-19 (dated by TCRdb to the early 2020s). The study in broad terms: Collaborator samples came from the United States, Italy and Spain and covered acute and convalescent phases of COVID-19. Where HLA class I and class II types were available, the types were taken from metadata supplied by the sample provider, not from assay-based typing. The repertoires were released in a freely available public database intended as a resource for research on the immune response to SARS-CoV-2. A de-identified subject ID, COVID-19 status, age in years and sex were almost always included in the sample metadata. Samples were obtained from the ongoing ImmuneRACE study (first 160 participants) and from 1,000 to 1,500 subjects provided by 6 global collaborators. The material from the prospective study consisted of cDNA or gDNA derived from T cells, B-cell-depleted T cells, or PBMCs. Subjects who had been exposed to COVID-19, were actively infected with it, or had recovered from it provided the deeply sampled blood TCRbeta repertoires that made up the dataset. The paper's findings and limits, for the study overall: The quantity of clinical and demographic metadata differed by source and by participant and was supplied without curation.

The CDR3 contains 15 residues, cysteine and phenylalanine counted. The only DNA kept is the CDR3, 45 bases in frame from the first base. The germline V gene provides CDR1 SGHTA and CDR2 FQGNSA. For this chain, trimming is 2 bases at the V end and 6 bases at the J end, and the number of junction bases without a gene match is 6. The immunoSEQ Assay, a bias-controlled multiplex PCR, was used to amplify TCRbeta CDR3 regions from genomic DNA. For the original study's pipeline: Within the assay, amplification of reference gene primers was used to estimate how many nucleated cells each sample contained. To quantify the absolute abundance of each unique TCRbeta CDR3 rearrangement, sequence reads were collapsed and filtered. For each sample, productive Simpson clonality was calculated as the square root of Simpson's diversity index over productive rearrangements. TCRdb obtained this table from immuneACCESS and retained in-frame rearrangements with V and J assigned. These tables miss some clones; where compared with another copy, unresolved V genes account for less than half of the shortfall, and the remainder is unexplained. V and J calls and clone size are given by that table; D and trimming were obtained from the DNA. For this sample the table gives 200,000 to 300,000 clones, of which roughly 88% were detected only once. The top ten hold roughly 6.3% of the sample.

For this clone: Its antigen specificity is not known. Base qualities are not provided; no much larger clone lies one nucleotide away.

One collaborating source in Seattle enrolled patients while the patients were actively infected and followed the patients over time throughout the course of disease. Each collaborating institution followed its own protocols to collect whole blood in K2EDTA tubes. For TCRbeta analysis, collaborators shipped samples as frozen whole blood, isolated PBMCs, or DNA extracted from either of those sample types. Input material: peripheral blood. The rearranged segments are TRBV7-2 and TRBJ2-1, and TRBD1 aligns with 8 junction nucleotides. This TCR was recovered from a woman aged 30 to 39 with COVID-19, enrolled during active disease. The CDR3 corresponds to CASSLRGQAGNEQFF. The DNA sequence is as follows: TGTGCCAGCAGCTTAAGGGGACAGGCAGGCAATGAGCAGTTCTTC.